One and the same sample provided the 17 T cell receptor beta chains below, sequenced in a study of blood T cell repertoires in COVID-19 (TCRdb year 2020). The receptor library was made with the immunoSEQ multiplex PCR assay. Held by TCRdb, this immuneACCESS table contains in-frame sequences only and omits some clones. Under half of the omission traces to an unresolved V gene where checked; the cause of the rest is unknown. In this sample the table shows just over 150,000 clones, more than 85% of which occur a single time. About 2.4% of the sample lies in the top ten. The sample taken for sequencing was peripheral blood. The source of these receptors is an older woman with acute or convalescent COVID-19.

The chain links TRBV4-2 to TRBJ1-6; perhaps TRBD1 as D (6 bases). V lost 4 bases, J lost 5 bases, and 18 bases lay in between. CDR3 length: 17 residues. Looked up from germline, CDR1 is LGHNA and CDR2 is YNFKEQ. This CDR3 reads CASSPQGGGHNNSPLHF. CDR3 sequence (DNA): TGTGCCAGCAGCCCCCAAGGGGGGGGCCATAATAATTCACCCCTCCACTTT.

The chain is built from TRBV4-1 and TRBJ1-4; 11 nucleotides agree with TRBD1. V dropped 1 base and J dropped 7; count of bases not matched to a gene: 2. Germline V gene sequence: CDR1 MGHRA, CDR2 YSYEKL. This CDR3 spans 15 amino acids. CDR3 DNA: TGCGCCAGCAGCCAAGTGGGGACAGGGGGTGAAAAACTGTTTTTT. It is translated as CASSQVGTGGEKLFF.

V and J are TRBV15 and TRBJ2-1, with D possibly TRBD2 on 6 matching bases. This CDR3 is 16 amino acids long. V gave up 0 bases and J gave up 3 bases, with 12 bases separating them. In germline, CDR1 is LNHNV, CDR2 YYDKDF (reference sequence). CDR3 sequence: CATSRDLQGGYNEQFF. CDR3 nucleotides: TGTGCCACCAGCAGAGATCTGCAGGGAGGCTACAATGAGCAGTTCTTC. Full variable domain (outside the CDR3, taken from reference TRBV15 and TRBJ2-1): DAMVIQNPRYQVTQFGKPVTLSCSQTLNHNVMYWYQQKSSQAPKLLFHYYDKDFNNEADTPDNFQSRRPNTSFCFLDIRSPGLGDTAMYLCATSRDLQGGYNEQFFGPGTRLTVL.

The rearrangement links TRBV18 to TRBJ1-1; TRBD1 agrees at 9 bases. The germline V gene encodes CDR1 KGHSH and CDR2 LQKENI. The CDR3 runs 15 residues. The J segment lost 3 bases and the V segment lost 2 bases, leaving 4 bases of the junction unmatched. Here the CDR3 reads CASSPSGTGYTEAFF. The CDR3 DNA reads as TGTGCCAGCTCACCATCCGGGACAGGGTACACTGAAGCTTTCTTT. Supplemented by reference TRBV18 and TRBJ1-1, the full variable domain reads NAGVMQNPRHLVRRRGQEARLRCSPMKGHSHVYWYRQLPEEGLKFMVYLQKENIIDESGMPKERFSAEFPKEGPSILRIQQVVRGDSAAYFCASSPSGTGYTEAFFGQGTRLTVV.

This chain joins TRBV5-8 and TRBJ1-6; D is ambiguous. Germline V gene sequence: CDR1 SGHTS, CDR2 YDEGEE. The CDR3 sequence is 16 residues long. The V gene lost 0 bases and the J gene lost 0 bases, with 7 bases spanning the gap. Here the CDR3 reads CASSLVYSSYNSPLHF. The CDR3 DNA reads TGTGCCAGCAGCTTGGTGTACAGCTCCTATAATTCACCCCTCCACTTT.

J is TRBJ1-4 and V is TRBV5-5; 10 positions agree with TRBD1. Per germline, CDR1 SGHKS and CDR2 YYEKEE (reference sequence). Trimming at V came to 3 bases and at J to 3 bases, leaving 5 bases not matched to a gene. CDR3 size: 16 residues. The CDR3 DNA is TGTGCCAGCAGCTACGGACAGGGGGTACCTAATGAAAAACTGTTTTTT. It codes for CASSYGQGVPNEKLFF.

This chain links TRBV7-2 with TRBJ2-5; D ambiguous. Trimming pared 3 bases from V and 2 bases from J, leaving 7 bases between. Looked up from germline, CDR1 is SGHTA and CDR2 is FQGNSA. The CDR3 contains 13 residues. CDR3: CASSFGRQETQYF. The CDR3 bases are TGTGCCAGCAGCTTTGGCAGGCAAGAGACCCAGTACTTC.

The chain employs TRBV11-2 and TRBJ2-5, with D uncertain. V lost 2 bases to trimming and J lost 1 base, with 8 bases between them. Germline-derived CDR1 and CDR2 are SGHAT and FQNNGV. The CDR3 is 14 residues long. In DNA form, the CDR3 reads TGTGCCAGCAGCTTAAGTAGTCCCCAAGAGACCCAGTACTTC. Amino acids: CASSLSSPQETQYF.

This rearrangement joins TRBV14 to TRBJ2-5; possible D gene TRBD2, 6 bases. Germline loops: CDR1 SGHDN, CDR2 FVKESK. There are 14 residues in the CDR3. V dropped 7 bases and J dropped 5 bases, with 17 bases sitting between them. CDR3 bases: TGTGCCAGCAACCAGTCCCCGGGGAGGGAGACCCAGTACTTC. It translates to CASNQSPGRETQYF.

This clone has only one observation. The rearrangement joins TRBV3-1 (or the pseudogene TRBV3-2) to TRBJ1-4, with D unclear. The germline V gene has CDR1 LGHDT and CDR2 YNNKEL (reference sequence). The CDR3 extends over 16 amino acids. The V end was cut by 0 bases, the J end by 8 bases, with 16 bases between. The CDR3 region has the DNA TGTGCCAGCAGCCAAGATCGACGGGGTTCAGGCGAAAAACTGTTTTTT. It is translated as CASSQDRRGSGEKLFF.

This clone was seen a single time. The gene calls are TRBV6-1 and TRBJ1-2; TRBD1 agrees at 7 bases. Germline V gene lookup returns CDR1 MNHNS and CDR2 SASEGT. The CDR3 is 16 amino acids. V gave up 3 bases and J gave up 6 bases; unmatched junction bases: 13. The CDR3 reads CASSDHGRGHLDGYTF. DNA for the CDR3: TGTGCCAGCAGTGATCACGGGAGGGGGCATTTGGATGGCTACACCTTC.

Concerning this clone: This sample includes further DNA sequences coding for the same CDR3. This rearrangement joins TRBV18 to TRBJ1-1; no clear D gene. V was cut by 3 bases and J by 1 base, with 6 bases left in between. This CDR3 region has 13 residues. CDR1 KGHSH and CDR2 LQKENI come from the germline V gene. The DNA for the CDR3 is TGTGCCAGCTCACCTGGCGGGAACACTGAAGCTTTCTTT. Translated: CASSPGGNTEAFF.

The V and J genes are TRBV11-2 and TRBJ2-1; a weak D match, TRBD2 (6 bases). CDR1 is SGHAT, CDR2 FQNNGV, per germline. Trimming removed 5 bases from V and 13 bases from J, with 15 bases in between. This CDR3 has 12 residues. CDR3 bases: TGTGCCAGCAGCCAGGGACTGGCGATTCAGTTCTTC. The encoded protein is CASSQGLAIQFF.

This chain connects TRBV9 to TRBJ2-6; TRBD1 aligns across 7 bases. J was trimmed by 0 bases and V by 3 bases; bases with no gene match: 9. CDR1 and CDR2 from the germline V gene are SGDLS and YYNGEE. The CDR3 loop spans 18 amino acids. CDR3 coding DNA: TGTGCCAGCAGCGGTGACAGGGCCGCTCTCTCTGGGGCCAACGTCCTGACTTTC. This translates into CASSGDRAALSGANVLTF. The whole variable domain, remainder taken from reference TRBV9 and TRBJ2-6, is DSGVTQTPKHLITATGQRVTLRCSPRSGDLSVYWYQQSLDQGLQFLIQYYNGEERAKGNILERFSAQQFPDLHSELNLSSLELGDSALYFCASSGDRAALSGANVLTFGAGSRLTVL.

The chain combines TRBV7-2 with TRBJ2-5; 8 bases are shared with TRBD1. The CDR3 has 16 amino acids. Germline V CDR1 and CDR2: SGHTA, FQGNSA. Losses at the gene ends were 3 bases for V and 1 base for J; bases not matched to a gene: 7. The CDR3 DNA reads as TGTGCCAGCAGCTTCGGACAGGGTGGTAGCCAAGAGACCCAGTACTTC. Its translation: CASSFGQGGSQETQYF.

The chain is built from TRBV10-2 and TRBJ2-5; D perhaps matches TRBD1 (5 bases). CDR1 and CDR2 from the germline V gene are WSHSY and SAAADI. V lost 3 bases and J lost 3, with 11 bases in between. CDR3 size: 14 residues. The CDR3, as DNA: TGCGCCAGCAGTGAACAGATCAGGGAAGAGACCCAGTACTTC. This encodes CASSEQIREETQYF.

This chain links TRBV2 with TRBJ2-5; TRBD2 matches 14 bases. V was pared by 1 base and J by 2 bases, with 3 bases of the junction left unmatched. The CDR3 totals 17 residues. The germline V gene encodes CDR1 SNHLY and CDR2 FYNNEI. CDR3 in DNA: TGTGCCAGCAGTGAAGGCCGGACTAGCGGGGGGCAAGAGACCCAGTACTTC. It translates to CASSEGRTSGGQETQYF. The full variable domain, rest sourced from reference TRBV2 and TRBJ2-5, is EPEVTQTPSHQVTQMGQEVILRCVPISNHLYFYWYRQILGQKVEFLVSFYNNEISEKSEIFDDQFSVERPDGSNFTLKIRSTKLEDSAMYFCASSEGRTSGGQETQYFGPGTRLLVL.